This TCR beta chain was profiled in a study of beta chain features in type 1 diabetes. Study outcomes and limitations: The similarity of naive, central memory and Treg TCRB repertoires appeared greater among patients than among healthy donors.

Sequencing targeted expressed TCRB transcripts, as all isolated RNA had been reverse transcribed. Here immunoSEQ multiplex PCR was the method, and the copy in TCRdb shows in-frame clones only, minus some. The sample carries 680,000 or so clones, less than 20% recorded once. Purity of each sorted population was above 95%. Germline lookup yields CDR1 SGDLS and CDR2 YYNGEE. The CDR3 contains 17 residues. V lost 3 bases and J lost 9; bases outside the gene matches: 15. In the case of this clone: Its antigen remains unidentified.

The receptor was isolated from a man in his late teens or twenties in good health. Sample: naive CD4+ T cells from blood. The chain uses TRBV9 and TRBJ2-1; TRBD1 matches 10 bases. DNA of the CDR3: TGTGCCAGCAGCGCCCCTCCCTGGGACAGGGGTGGTGGTGAGCAGTTCTTC. Translated: CASSAPPWDRGGGEQFF.